A single sample gave rise to the 20 T cell receptor beta chains below, sequenced in a study of cytotoxic CD8 clonotypes in ibrutinib-treated CLL. Data came from immunoSEQ multiplex PCR; TCRdb stores just in-frame clones and leaves some out. The table records around 200,000 clones, roughly 79% of them present only once. The sample was PBMCs, taken after 12 months of ibrutinib treatment. The receptor set was obtained from a human donor with chronic lymphocytic leukemia.

This clone came up a few times. The V gene is TRBV2, the J gene TRBJ1-5; TRBD1 matches at 11 bases. This CDR3 is 16 amino acids long. Germline V CDR1 and CDR2: SNHLY, FYNNEI. V was clipped by 8 bases and J by 4 bases; unmatched bases: 10. The CDR3 region has the DNA TGTGCCAGCGGGGTGAGGACAGGGGGCGCAAATCAGCCCCAGCATTTT. Residues: CASGVRTGGANQPQHF.

The chain combines TRBV6-5 with TRBJ1-5; no clear D. Germline V CDR1 and CDR2: MNHEY, SVGAGI. V was trimmed by 1 base and J by 4 bases, leaving 8 bases between them. This CDR3 has 14 amino acids. As DNA, the CDR3 is TGTGCCAGCAGTTACTGGCGGGGAAATCAGCCCCAGCATTTT. Translating gives CASSYWRGNQPQHF.

This clone came up a few times. The V call is TRBV7-9, the J call TRBJ1-2, with D possibly TRBD1 on 5 matching bases. Germline-derived CDR1 and CDR2 are SEHNR and FQNEAQ (reference sequence). This CDR3 spans 16 amino acids. V was clipped by 3 bases and J by 0 bases, with 14 bases between them. CDR3 amino acids: CASSFRSGEANYGYTF. CDR3 in DNA: TGTGCCAGCAGCTTTCGGTCGGGGGAAGCTAACTATGGCTACACCTTC. Looking up the rest from reference TRBV7-9 and TRBJ1-2 gives the full variable domain: DTGVSQNPRHKITKRGQNVTFRCDPISEHNRLYWYRQTLGQGPEFLTYFQNEAQLEKSRLLSDRFSAERPKGSFSTLEIQRTEQGDSAMYLCASSFRSGEANYGYTFGSGTRLTVV.

This clone is a singleton in its sample. The chain carries TRBV5-4 and TRBJ1-2; 10 bases are a match to TRBD1. The CDR3 has 15 residues. Trimming cost V 2 bases and J 5 bases; bases outside gene matches: 6. The germline CDR1 and CDR2 sequences are SGHNT and YYREEE (reference sequence). In DNA, the CDR3 is TGTGCCAGCAGCTTTAGCGACAGGGGGCGGTATGGCTACACCTTC. It yields the protein CASSFSDRGRYGYTF. Filled out from reference TRBV5-4 and TRBJ1-2, the complete variable domain reads ETGVTQSPTHLIKTRGQQVTLRCSSQSGHNTVSWYQQALGQGPQFIFQYYREEENGRGNFPPRFSGLQFPNYSSELNVNALELDDSALYLCASSFSDRGRYGYTFGSGTRLTVV.

The chain uses TRBV10-3 and TRBJ2-7, with TRBD2 identical over 14 bases. This CDR3 spans 12 amino acids. The germline V gene has CDR1 ENHRY and CDR2 SYGVKD. V shed 8 bases, J shed 12 bases, and the junction held 6 bases outside the gene matches. The DNA of the CDR3 is TGTGCCATCTCCCCGGGACTAGCGGGAGTGTACTTC. The encoded protein is CAISPGLAGVYF.

The rearrangement joins TRBV28 to TRBJ1-1, with D maybe TRBD1 (5 bases). V was pared by 6 bases and J by 1 base, with 9 bases between. Germline V gene sequence: CDR1 MDHEN, CDR2 SYDVKM. The CDR3 is made up of 13 amino acids. The CDR3 nucleotides are TGTGCCAGCAGGGGGCAGGCGAACACTGAAGCTTTCTTT. It codes for CASRGQANTEAFF.

The table lists this clone with a count of one. The chain combines TRBV19 with TRBJ1-4; 10 bases are shared with TRBD1. Looked up from germline, CDR1 is LNHDA and CDR2 is SQIVND (reference sequence). V lost 7 bases, J lost 6 bases, and 8 bases stayed unmatched. The CDR3 runs 15 residues. CDR3 nucleotide sequence: TGTGCCAGTACCGCACCGGACAGGGGGGATGAAAAACTGTTTTTT. Translated, it gives CASTAPDRGDEKLFF.

V and J are TRBV15 and TRBJ2-7; 9 bases are shared with TRBD2. V shed 5 bases, J shed 1 base, and the junction held 15 bases outside the gene matches. There are 18 residues in the CDR3. Per the germline V gene, CDR1 is LNHNV and CDR2 is YYDKDF (reference sequence). This CDR3 reads CATSVRGRGVKGSYEQYF. DNA of the CDR3: TGTGCCACCAGCGTCCGCGGGAGGGGGGTGAAAGGATCCTACGAGCAGTACTTC.

The V gene is TRBV6-6, the J gene TRBJ2-7, with D uncertain. This CDR3 is 12 amino acids long. CDR1 and CDR2 from the germline V gene are MNHNY and SVGAGI (reference sequence). V gave up 2 bases and J gave up 2 bases, with 4 bases separating them. CDR3: CASSYGTYEQYF. The CDR3 DNA reads TGTGCCAGCAGTTACGGGACCTACGAGCAGTACTTC.

V is TRBV6-6 and J is TRBJ2-7; 7 nucleotides line up with TRBD1. CDR1 and CDR2 from the germline V gene are MNHNY and SVGAGI (reference sequence). The V and J ends lost 5 bases and 3 bases, in that order; junction bases with no gene match: 13. The CDR3 totals 16 residues. The CDR3 DNA reads as TGTGCCAGCAGTACCTCCGGACAGGCAAGGGGCTACGAGCAGTACTTC. Residues: CASSTSGQARGYEQYF.

J is TRBJ2-7 and V is TRBV25-1, with D tentatively TRBD2 (6 bases). CDR1 and CDR2 from the germline V gene are MGHDK and SYGVNS. CDR3 length: 18 residues. V was clipped by 3 bases and J by 0 bases, with 21 bases between them. The CDR3 protein is CASSDLAQEGFNSYEQYF. The DNA for the CDR3 is TGTGCCAGCAGTGATCTGGCCCAGGAGGGATTTAACTCCTACGAGCAGTACTTC.

The CDR3, as DNA: TGTGCCACCAGCAGCAATCCCTACAGGGGGCAAAGATACGGCTACACCTTC. Translation: CATSSNPYRGQRYGYTF. The V gene is TRBV15, the J gene TRBJ1-2; 9 bases are a match to TRBD1. Per the germline V gene, CDR1 is LNHNV and CDR2 is YYDKDF (reference sequence). J was trimmed by 8 bases and V by 3 bases; bases with no gene match: 16. CDR3 length equals 17 residues.

This clone was detected only once. The chain has TRBV9 and TRBJ2-7, with 9 bases lining up with TRBD2. Germline V gene sequence: CDR1 SGDLS, CDR2 YYNGEE. The J segment lost 3 bases and the V segment lost 1 base, leaving 5 bases of the junction unmatched. This CDR3 is built from 15 residues. The CDR3 region is CASSVTSGFLYEQYF. CDR3 coding DNA: TGTGCCAGCAGCGTAACTAGCGGGTTTCTCTACGAGCAGTACTTC.

The rearrangement uses TRBV19 and TRBJ1-1; D is undetermined. Germline V gives CDR1 LNHDA, CDR2 SQIVND (reference sequence). The CDR3 loop spans 14 amino acids. V shed 7 bases and J shed 1 base, with 13 bases lying between them. CDR3 loop: CASTRRAPNTEAFF. The CDR3 DNA is TGTGCCAGTACGAGGAGGGCCCCGAACACTGAAGCTTTCTTT.

The chain recombines TRBV10-3 with TRBJ1-5, with D unclear. The CDR3 length is 12 residues. Germline values: CDR1 ENHRY, CDR2 SYGVKD. Trimming pared 0 bases from V and 5 bases from J, leaving 2 bases between. In DNA form, the CDR3 reads TGTGCCATCAGTGAGTCGGATCAGCCCCAGCATTTT. It translates to CAISESDQPQHF.

J is TRBJ2-5 and V is TRBV5-1; 7 bases agree with TRBD1. V lost 2 bases to trimming and J lost 0 bases; unmatched junction nucleotides: 1. The germline V gene encodes CDR1 SGHRS and CDR2 YFSETQ. The CDR3 has 14 residues. Written as DNA, the CDR3 is TGCGCCAGCAGCTTCGGACAGGACCAAGAGACCCAGTACTTC. This translates into CASSFGQDQETQYF.

DNA for the CDR3: TGCAGTGCTGGCAGGATTTACGAGCAGTACTTC. This gives the protein CSAGRIYEQYF. This rearrangement joins TRBV20-1 to TRBJ2-5; D unclear. The closer fit of TRBJ2-7 to the DNA end suggests the J call may be wrong. The V gene's germline CDR1 is DFQATT and CDR2 SNEGSKA (reference sequence). This CDR3 region has 11 residues.

A single count supports this clone. The V and J genes are TRBV18 and TRBJ1-1; 7 positions match TRBD1. The CDR3 consists of 16 residues. Per the germline V gene, CDR1 is KGHSH and CDR2 is LQKENI. With V trimmed by 6 bases and J by 1 base, 11 bases remained unmatched. The CDR3 reads CASSQRQGFRNTEAFF. The CDR3, as DNA: TGTGCCAGCTCGCAACGACAGGGCTTCAGGAACACTGAAGCTTTCTTT.

The chain couples TRBV19 to TRBJ1-3, with a possible D match to TRBD1 (5 bases). The V and J ends lost 8 bases and 1 base respectively, with 12 bases between them. This CDR3 has 14 residues. The V gene's germline CDR1 is LNHDA and CDR2 SQIVND (reference sequence). The CDR3 protein is CASDSGRSGNTIYF. The CDR3 bases are TGTGCCAGTGACTCAGGGCGATCTGGAAACACCATATATTTT.

In its sample, this clone was seen once. The rearrangement uses TRBV27 and TRBJ1-1, with D tentatively TRBD1 (5 bases). This CDR3 has 13 residues. Trimming removed 2 bases from V and 4 bases from J, with 8 bases in between. Germline CDR1 MNHEY, CDR2 SMNVEV (reference sequence). CDR3 region: CASSLGGFTEAFF. DNA for the CDR3: TGTGCCAGCAGTTTAGGGGGGTTCACTGAAGCTTTCTTT.